A single sample gave rise to the 4 T cell receptor beta chains below, sequenced in a study of technical replicates of blood from a handful of donors. Profiling relied on immunoSEQ multiplex PCR, and the TCRdb table lists in-frame clones only, not all of them. The sample carries some 91,000 clones, 90% to 97% recorded once. Material for sequencing was T cells isolated from PBMCs. The source of these receptors is a human donor in good health.

This clone was counted once. This chain links TRBV28 with TRBJ2-7; D ambiguous. Germline V gene data show CDR1 as MDHEN and CDR2 as SYDVKM. The V end lost 7 bases, the J end lost 0 bases, and 7 bases lay between the germline ends. This CDR3 contains 12 residues. In nucleotides, the CDR3 is TGTGCCAGCAAAGACATCTCCTACGAGCAGTACTTC. The encoded protein is CASKDISYEQYF.

The chain carries TRBV10-3 and TRBJ2-3; TRBD2 aligns across 9 bases. The germline CDR1 and CDR2 sequences are ENHRY and SYGVKD. Unmatched junction bases numbered 2, after V lost 3 bases and J lost 4 bases. The CDR3 has 14 amino acids. CDR3: CAISDGGRADTQYF. The CDR3 DNA is TGTGCCATCAGTGATGGCGGGAGGGCAGATACGCAGTATTTT.

The rearrangement uses TRBV5-8 and TRBJ2-7, with 15 bases lining up with TRBD2. From germline, CDR1 is SGHTS and CDR2 YDEGEE. The CDR3 spans 15 residues. The junction had 9 bases not matched to a gene; V was cut back by 6 bases and J by 8 bases. As DNA, the CDR3 is TGTGCCAGCAACCTAGGACTAGCGGGAGGGGAGCAGCAGTACTTC. Translated: CASNLGLAGGEQQYF.

CDR3 residues: CASSPGTSGGAGQYF. CDR3 DNA sequence: TGTGCCAGCAGCCCCGGGACTAGCGGGGGCGCCGGTCAGTATTTT. The genes are TRBV28 and TRBJ2-3; 14 bases align to TRBD2. The CDR3 covers 15 residues. V was clipped by 6 bases and J by 12 bases; unmatched bases: 11. Germline CDR1 and CDR2: MDHEN and SYDVKM. The full variable domain, with the rest looked up from reference TRBV28 and TRBJ2-3, is DVKVTQSSRYLVKRTGEKVFLECVQDMDHENMFWYRQDPGLGLRLIYFSYDVKMKEKGDIPEGYSVSREKKERFSLILESASTNQTSMYLCASSPGTSGGAGQYFGPGTRLTVL.